This TCR beta chain was recorded in a study of response to subunit inactivated influenza vaccine. General study results and limits: A suggestion made by the authors is that each seasonal influenza vaccination recruits few new T cells.

The CDR3 runs 15 residues. Germline V CDR1 and CDR2: SGHKS, YYEKEE (reference sequence). Trimming stripped 4 bases from V and 0 bases from J, with 12 bases between. TCRdb independently ran MiXCR on the RT-PCR reads; one entry per CDR3 protein. This table holds hundreds of thousands of distinct CDR3 sequences, less than 15% found once. For this clonotype: The target antigen is unknown.

The sequence derives from a man between 45 and 60 years old who received an inactivated influenza vaccine. Sequenced material: PBMCs from blood, taken approximately 15 days before vaccination. The chain joins TRBV5-5 to TRBJ2-3; no definite D call. The CDR3, as DNA: TGTGCCAGCAGCGCGACGGTGGGTAGCACAGATACGCAGTATTTT. Its translation: CASSATVGSTDTQYF.